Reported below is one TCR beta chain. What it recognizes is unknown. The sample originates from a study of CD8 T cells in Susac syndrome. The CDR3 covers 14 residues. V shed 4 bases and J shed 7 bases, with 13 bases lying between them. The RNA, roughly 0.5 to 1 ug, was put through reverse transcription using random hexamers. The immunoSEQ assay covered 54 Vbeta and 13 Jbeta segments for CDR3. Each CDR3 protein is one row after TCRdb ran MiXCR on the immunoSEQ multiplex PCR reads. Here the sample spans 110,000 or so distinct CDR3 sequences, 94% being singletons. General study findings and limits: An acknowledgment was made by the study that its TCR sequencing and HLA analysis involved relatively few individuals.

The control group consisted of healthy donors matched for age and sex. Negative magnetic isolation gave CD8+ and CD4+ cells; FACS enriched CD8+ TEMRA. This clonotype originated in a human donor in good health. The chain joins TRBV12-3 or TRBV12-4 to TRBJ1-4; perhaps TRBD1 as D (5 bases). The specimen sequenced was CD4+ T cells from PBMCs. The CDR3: CASSSTERGEKLFF. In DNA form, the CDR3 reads TGTGCCAGCAGTTCGACAGAGCGCGGTGAAAAACTGTTTTTT.